This T cell receptor (beta chain) was found in a study of blood T cell repertoires in COVID-19. Sequencing used immunoSEQ multiplex PCR; TCRdb keeps in-frame clones, though not all of them. The sample comprises roughly 200,000 clones, more than 85% of which are singletons, and roughly a tenth rests with the top ten. This clone was seen just once. This CDR3 region has 15 residues. V lost 0 bases, J lost 0 bases, and 2 bases stayed unmatched. The germline CDR1 and CDR2 sequences are SGHDT and YYEEEE. The sample was peripheral blood. This clonotype was obtained from a woman in her fifties or sixties with COVID-19, enrolled during active disease. The V gene is TRBV5-6, the J gene TRBJ2-7; TRBD1 aligns across 8 bases. In DNA, the CDR3 is TGTGCCAGCAGCTTGGCCGGACAGGGCTCCTACGAGCAGTACTTC. Its translation: CASSLAGQGSYEQYF.